The 14 T cell receptor beta chains below come from one sample, sequenced in a study of blood T cells in healthy people across ages (dated by TCRdb to between 2014 and 2017). Preparation of the library involved 5' RACE. Sequencing relied on an Illumina HiSeq 2500. A second roughly 6 to 12 cycle PCR used a sample-barcoded 5' primer and a J-beta primer mix. TCRdb cleaned the public reads at Q25 with fastp, built clones with MiXCR and kept in-frame beta chains. Duplicate CDR3 protein sequences are folded into a single record with the most common DNA and genes. This sample has 540,000 or so distinct CDR3 sequences in its table, and more than 45% of those were observed once. The ten most abundant clones make up just under 25% of the sample. Input material: blood. The receptors were sampled from a man aged 80 or over in good health.

The J gene is TRBJ2-5, the V gene TRBV20-1; 16 bases align to TRBD2. V lost 4 bases, J lost 11 bases, and 19 bases stayed unmatched. The CDR3 loop spans 18 amino acids. Germline assignment: CDR1 DFQATT and CDR2 SNEGSKA (reference sequence). CDR3 coding DNA: TGCAGTGCTAAGACGGGACTAGCGGGAGGGCCCACGGGAAATGAGCAGTACTTC. It yields the protein CSAKTGLAGGPTGNEQYF.

V and J are TRBV13 and TRBJ2-7; possible D gene TRBD2, 6 bases. The V end was cut by 5 bases, the J end by 2 bases, with 19 bases between. The CDR3 length is 16 residues. From germline, CDR1 is PRHDT and CDR2 FYEKMQ (reference sequence). The CDR3 region is CASSPRLVAETYEQYF. In DNA form, the CDR3 reads TGTGCCAGCAGCCCCCGGTTAGTAGCGGAGACCTACGAGCAGTACTTC.

CDR3 nucleotides: TGTGCCAGCAGTTTCACAGGGGCCACGAACACTGAAGCTTTCTTT. It specifies CASSFTGATNTEAFF. J is TRBJ1-1 and V is TRBV27, with TRBD1 identical over 7 bases. The junction had 5 bases not matched to a gene; V was cut back by 3 bases and J by 1 base. This CDR3 region has 15 residues. Germline assignment: CDR1 MNHEY and CDR2 SMNVEV (reference sequence).

The table lists this clonotype with a few counts. In DNA form, the CDR3 reads TGTGCCAGCAGTTACGGACAGGGGGCCGGGGAGCTGTTTTTT. Its protein is CASSYGQGAGELFF. V and J are TRBV6-2 or TRBV6-3 and TRBJ2-2, with TRBD1 matching 10 bases. Trimming cost V 2 bases and J 6 bases; bases outside gene matches: 0. Germline V gene sequence: CDR1 MNHEY, CDR2 SVGEGT. The CDR3 runs to 14 residues.

This chain links TRBV18 with TRBJ1-2; no reliable D call. CDR3 size: 16 residues. V was clipped by 3 bases and J by 3 bases, with 17 bases between them. CDR1 KGHSH and CDR2 LQKENI come from the germline V gene. The CDR3 spells CASSPSTVSKDYGYTF. DNA of the CDR3: TGTGCCAGCTCACCTTCGACTGTATCTAAAGACTATGGCTACACCTTC.

This clonotype was seen more than once but under ten times. The J gene is TRBJ2-5, the V gene TRBV29-1; D is undetermined. Trimming removed 6 bases at V and 2 bases at J, with 16 bases between. This CDR3 contains 14 residues. Germline CDR1 is SQVTM and CDR2 is ANQGSEA. Written as DNA, the CDR3 is TGCAGCGTAGCGAGATCCTACGTGCAAGAGACCCAGTACTTC. This gives the protein CSVARSYVQETQYF. Full variable domain (outside the CDR3, taken from reference TRBV29-1 and TRBJ2-5): SAVISQKPSRDICQRGTSLTIQCQVDSQVTMMFWYRQQPGQSLTLIATANQGSEATYESGFVIDKFPISRPNLTFSTLTVSNMSPEDSSIYLCSVARSYVQETQYFGPGTRLLVL.

The chain couples TRBV29-1 to TRBJ1-2, with 9 bases fitting TRBD1. Germline V gene lookup returns CDR1 SQVTM and CDR2 ANQGSEA. This CDR3 is built from 12 residues. V trimming: 6 bases; J trimming: 7 bases; junction bases outside the gene matches: 6. The CDR3 region has the DNA TGCAGCGTGGACAGGGGTAGGGCTGGCTACACCTTC. It is translated as CSVDRGRAGYTF.

This sequence joins TRBV27 and TRBJ2-1; 7 bases are shared with TRBD2. This CDR3 has 13 amino acids. CDR1 MNHEY and CDR2 SMNVEV come from the germline V gene (reference sequence). Unmatched junction bases numbered 0, after V lost 7 bases and J lost 0 bases. The CDR3 reads CASKRGSYNEQFF. The CDR3 DNA reads TGTGCCAGCAAGCGGGGCTCCTACAATGAGCAGTTCTTC.

The chain recombines TRBV12-3 or TRBV12-4 with TRBJ1-5; a possible D gene is TRBD1 (6 bases). CDR3 length: 13 amino acids. Trimming took 7 bases from V and 4 from J, leaving 11 bases between them. The CDR3 bases are TGTGCCAGCAACCAACAGGGAAATCAGCCCCAGCATTTT. It yields the protein CASNQQGNQPQHF.

This clonotype was seen a few times. Here the CDR3 reads CASRKRSGGYEQYF. CDR3 coding DNA: TGTGCCAGCAGGAAGCGGTCGGGGGGTTACGAGCAGTACTTC. The chain joins TRBV21-1 to TRBJ2-7; TRBD1 is the table's D call and was not checked against the DNA. TRBV21-1 is a pseudogene. The CDR3 sequence is 14 residues long.

The chain couples TRBV5-1 to TRBJ2-3; D possibly matches TRBD1 or TRBD2 (5 bases each). Germline V gene sequence: CDR1 SGHRS, CDR2 YFSETQ. V was shortened by 0 bases and J by 5 bases, with 13 bases between the two germline ends. This CDR3 has 15 residues. This chain's CDR3 is CASSLARGWEDTQYF. The DNA of the CDR3 is TGCGCCAGCAGCTTGGCGAGGGGCTGGGAAGATACGCAGTATTTT.

The chain links TRBV10-3 to TRBJ2-5, with a tentative D call TRBD1 (6 bases). The V gene's germline CDR1 is ENHRY and CDR2 SYGVKD. The CDR3 loop spans 15 amino acids. With 3 bases removed from V and 11 bases from J, the gap between germline ends came to 22 bases. This CDR3 is CAISDSGVGYNEQYF. As DNA, the CDR3 is TGTGCCATCAGTGACTCAGGGGTGGGGTACAATGAGCAGTACTTC.

The genes are TRBV20-1 and TRBJ1-5, with no clear D. Germline CDR1 is DFQATT and CDR2 is SNEGSKA (reference sequence). Trimming left V 7 bases short and J 6 bases short, with 16 bases between. The length of the CDR3 is 13 residues. The CDR3 loop reads CSVEGGAGQPQHF. CDR3 DNA sequence: TGCAGTGTCGAGGGTGGAGCTGGTCAGCCCCAGCATTTT.

This chain uses TRBV20-1 with TRBJ2-3; 8 nucleotides match TRBD2. The CDR3 has 16 residues. Germline V CDR1 and CDR2: DFQATT, SNEGSKA (reference sequence). V lost 5 bases and J lost 4; bases outside the gene matches: 14. CDR3 protein: CSASLPLAGEPDTQYF. The CDR3 DNA sequence: TGCAGTGCTTCCCTGCCGCTAGCGGGTGAGCCAGATACGCAGTATTTT.